This T cell receptor (beta chain) originates from a study of post-analysis software for immune sequencing data. Study overall: The courses of disease that were included comprised relapsing-remitting, secondary progressive and progressive-relapsing multiple sclerosis. Study-wide points: F measure grouped same-batch samples tightly together. Patients carried four or five TRBV segments more frequently than controls did, and TRBV5-6, TRBV5-1 and TRBV20-1 were among them. Relative to controls, patients with multiple sclerosis showed significantly lower normalized Chao1 diversity.

Ten or more counts support this clonotype. Its antigen is currently unknown. Trimming cost V 0 bases and J 6 bases, with 12 bases left between them. This CDR3 comprises 15 residues. cDNA libraries for TCR beta contained unique molecular identifiers. Some 540,000 cDNA molecules were obtained from around 1 to 10 million T cells. TCRdb itself ran the PCR reads through MiXCR, one entry per CDR3 protein. The table lists just over 250,000 distinct CDR3 sequences, just over 35% of them singletons. Sequencing was carried out using blood. The clonotype originates from a girl aged 5-17 years with multiple sclerosis. The V gene is TRBV12-3 or TRBV12-4, the J gene TRBJ1-5; unclear D gene. DNA of the CDR3: TGTGCCAGCAGTTTAGCGTCCAGAACCGCTCAGCCCCAGCATTTT. Translated: CASSLASRTAQPQHF.